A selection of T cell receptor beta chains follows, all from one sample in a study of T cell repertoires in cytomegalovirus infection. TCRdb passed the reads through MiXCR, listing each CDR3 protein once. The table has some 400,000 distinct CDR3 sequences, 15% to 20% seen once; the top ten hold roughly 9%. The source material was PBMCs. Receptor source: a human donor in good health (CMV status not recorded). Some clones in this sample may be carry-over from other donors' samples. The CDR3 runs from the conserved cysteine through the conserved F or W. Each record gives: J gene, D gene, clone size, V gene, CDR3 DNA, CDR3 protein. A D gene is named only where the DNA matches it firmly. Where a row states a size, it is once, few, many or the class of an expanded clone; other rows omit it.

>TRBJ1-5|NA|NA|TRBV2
TGTGCCAGCAGCCGGGACGTGACTCAGCCCCAGCATTTT
CASSRDVTQPQHF
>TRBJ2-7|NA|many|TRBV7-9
TGTGCCAGCAGCCGAGCCCTCAATCAGTTAGGGGTCGACGAGCAGTACTTC
CASSRALNQLGVDEQYF
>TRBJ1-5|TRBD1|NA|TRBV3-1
TGTGCCAGCAGCCCAAGACAGGGCCTGAAGGGCAATCAGCCCCAGCATTTT
CASSPRQGLKGNQPQHF
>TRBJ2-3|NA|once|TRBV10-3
TGTGCCATCAGTGAAACGGGACCCCAGTATTTT
CAISETGPQYF
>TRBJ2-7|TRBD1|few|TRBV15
TGTGCCACCAGCAGACCCGAAGGGGGCAGGTACGAGCAGTACTTC
CATSRPEGGRYEQYF
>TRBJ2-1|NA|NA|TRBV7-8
TGTGCCAGCAGCTTACGATTCGGACCGTACAATGAGCAGTTCTTC
CASSLRFGPYNEQFF
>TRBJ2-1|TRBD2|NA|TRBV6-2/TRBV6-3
TGTGCCAGCAGTACCCTTCAGCTAGCGGGCCCCCGCTACAATGAGCAGTTCTTC
CASSTLQLAGPRYNEQFF
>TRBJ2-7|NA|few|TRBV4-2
TGTGCCAGCAGCCAAGATTCCCCGTCCGAGCAGTACTTC
CASSQDSPSEQYF
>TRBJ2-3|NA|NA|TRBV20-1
TGCAGTGCTAGCTGGGGCCTTAGCGCAGATACGCAGTATTTT
CSASWGLSADTQYF
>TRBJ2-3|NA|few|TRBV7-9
TGTGCCAGCAGCTCTCCGGGCCCTTTATCCCCCGCCGGGGGCACAGATACGCAGTATTTT
CASSSPGPLSPAGGTDTQYF
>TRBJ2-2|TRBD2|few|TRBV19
TGTGCCAGTAGTACCCTGGGACTAGACACCGGGGAGCTGTTTTTT
CASSTLGLDTGELFF
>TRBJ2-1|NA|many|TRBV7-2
TGTGCCAGCAGCTTCTCGGACTACAATGAGCAGTTCTTC
CASSFSDYNEQFF
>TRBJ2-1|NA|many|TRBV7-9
TGTGCCAGCAGCACCTTCGATCCTGAGCAGTTCTTC
CASSTFDPEQFF
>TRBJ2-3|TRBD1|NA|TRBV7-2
TGTGCCAGCAGCTCTCAAGTCGCGAGGGGGCCCACAGATACGCAGTATTTT
CASSSQVARGPTDTQYF
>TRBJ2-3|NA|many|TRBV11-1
TGTGCCAGCAGCGAACGACAGGTTCTTACAGATACGCAGTATTTT
CASSERQVLTDTQYF
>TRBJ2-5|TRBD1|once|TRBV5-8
TGTGCCAGCAGCTGGGACAGTACCAGAAAAGAGACCCAGTACTTC
CASSWDSTRKETQYF
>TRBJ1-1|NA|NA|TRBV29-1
TGCAGCGTTGAAGGGGGAAACAGGAGGAGTGCTTTCTTT
CSVEGGNRRSAFF
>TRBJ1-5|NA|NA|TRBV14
TGTGCCAGCAGGCACCTGGCCCAGCATTTT
CASRHLAQHF
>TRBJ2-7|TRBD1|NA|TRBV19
TGTGCCAGTAGTATAGCCTTGGACAGGGGCAATCCCTACGAGCAGTACTTC
CASSIALDRGNPYEQYF
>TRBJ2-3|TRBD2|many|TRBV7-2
TGTGCCAGCAGCTTAAGCCTAGCGGGAGATACGCAGTATTTT
CASSLSLAGDTQYF
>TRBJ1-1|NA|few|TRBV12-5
TGTGCTAGTGGTCCTCTTATAGGTTGGGCTTTCTTT
CASGPLIGWAFF
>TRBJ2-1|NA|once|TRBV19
TGTGCCAGTAGTCTTCCGACTCCGGCTGAGCAGTTCTTC
CASSLPTPAEQFF
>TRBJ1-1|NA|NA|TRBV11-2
TGTGCCAGCAGCTTTCGAGGGGGTGCTACTATCAACACTGAAGCTTTCTTT
CASSFRGGATINTEAFF
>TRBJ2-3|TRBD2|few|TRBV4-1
TGCGCCAGCAGCCGGGGGGGCCTAGCGGGAGGGCCTGGATCAGATACGCAGTATTTT
CASSRGGLAGGPGSDTQYF
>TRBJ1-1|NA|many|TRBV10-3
TGTGCCATCAGTGAGTCTTGGAACACTGAAGCTTTCTTT
CAISESWNTEAFF
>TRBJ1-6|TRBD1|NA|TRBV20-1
TGCAGTGCTGGGGGACAGGGGATCAATTCACCCCTCCACTTT
CSAGGQGINSPLHF
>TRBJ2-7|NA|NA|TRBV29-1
TGCAGCGTCTACGATGGCAAAGGATACGAGCAGTACTTC
CSVYDGKGYEQYF
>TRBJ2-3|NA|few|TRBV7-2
TGTGCCAGCAGCTTAGGCACCGAGCGGAGAGATACGCAGTATTTT
CASSLGTERRDTQYF
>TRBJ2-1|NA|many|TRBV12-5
TGTGCTAGTGGGGACTCTGAGGGAAACTACAATGAGCAGTTCTTC
CASGDSEGNYNEQFF
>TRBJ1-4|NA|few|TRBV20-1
TGCAGTGCTAGAGACCCGACTGGGGGAAAACTGTTTTTT
CSARDPTGGKLFF
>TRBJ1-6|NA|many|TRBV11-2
TGTGCCAGCAGCTTGGGAGGCCCTGTATACTATAATTCACCCCTCCACTTT
CASSLGGPVYYNSPLHF
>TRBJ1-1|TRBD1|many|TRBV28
TGTGCCAGCAGTTTACGGGACAGCTACACTGAAGCTTTCTTT
CASSLRDSYTEAFF
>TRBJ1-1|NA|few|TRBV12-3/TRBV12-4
TGTGCCAGCAGCATCACCCGGGACACTGAAGCTTTCTTT
CASSITRDTEAFF
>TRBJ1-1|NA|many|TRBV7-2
TGTGCCAGCAGTCCATCCGCTGGTGGGAACACTGAAGCTTTCTTT
CASSPSAGGNTEAFF
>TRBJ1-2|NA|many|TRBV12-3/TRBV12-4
TGTGCCAGCATTAACGCGGGGAGCTATGGCTACACCTTC
CASINAGSYGYTF
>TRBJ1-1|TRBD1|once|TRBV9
TGTGCCAGCAGCGTGGGTCGGACAGGACGCAACACTGAAGCTTTCTTT
CASSVGRTGRNTEAFF
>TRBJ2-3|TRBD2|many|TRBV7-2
TGTGCCAGCAGCTTAACGTCGGGAGGGCCAAGGACAGATACGCAGTATTTT
CASSLTSGGPRTDTQYF
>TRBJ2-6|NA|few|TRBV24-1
TGTGCCACCAGTGAAGGGACACCGTCTGGGGCCAACGTCCTGACTTTC
CATSEGTPSGANVLTF
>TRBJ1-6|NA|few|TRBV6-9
TGTGCCAGCAGTTATGGGCAGGCCGCTTCACCCCTCCACTTT
CASSYGQAASPLHF
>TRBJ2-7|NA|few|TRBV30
TGTGCCTGGAGGGCTCGGGACTTTGGGATCGAGCAGTACTTC
CAWRARDFGIEQYF
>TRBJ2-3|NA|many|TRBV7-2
TGTGCCAGCAGCTTAAGCTCGGGCAGGCTCACAGATACGCAGTATTTT
CASSLSSGRLTDTQYF
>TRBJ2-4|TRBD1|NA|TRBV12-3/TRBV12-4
TGTGCCAGCAGTGAGGGGGCGTTCGCCAAAAACATTCAGTACTTC
CASSEGAFAKNIQYF
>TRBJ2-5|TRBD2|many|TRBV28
TGTGCCAGCAGGGCTAGCGGGGGGGCGTCAGAGACCCAGTACTTC
CASRASGGASETQYF
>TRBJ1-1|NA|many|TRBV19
TGTGCCAGTAGTGGAGGGGCAGGGGATAAGAACACTGAAGCTTTCTTT
CASSGGAGDKNTEAFF
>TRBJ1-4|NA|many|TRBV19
TGTGCCAGTAGTATTCGGGGGGAAACAACTTCGGAAGAAAAACTGTTTTTT
CASSIRGETTSEEKLFF
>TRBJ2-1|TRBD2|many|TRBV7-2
TGTGCCAGCAGCCCTGGAGGCGGGAGGCGGCATGAGCAGTTCTTC
CASSPGGGRRHEQFF
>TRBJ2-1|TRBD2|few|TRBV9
TGTGCCAGCAGCGTAGGGGGCGGGAGGACCTACAATGAGCAGTTCTTC
CASSVGGGRTYNEQFF
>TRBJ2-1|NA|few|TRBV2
TGTGCCAGCAGACCTGGCAGGCAGGCGGTGGGGAATGAGCAGTTCTTC
CASRPGRQAVGNEQFF
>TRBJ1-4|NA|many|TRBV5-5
TGTGCCAGCAGCTTCGAAGCAGGGGCAACTAATGAAAAACTGTTTTTT
CASSFEAGATNEKLFF
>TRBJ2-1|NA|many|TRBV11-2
TGTGCCAGCAGCTTAGAAAGGCACAGGACTGTGTGGGCCTACAATGAGCAGTTCTTC
CASSLERHRTVWAYNEQFF
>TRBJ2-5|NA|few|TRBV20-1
TGCAGTGCTAGACTTTCCGACCGGACCACCCCGAGGGAGACCCAGTACTTC
CSARLSDRTTPRETQYF